These T cell receptor beta chains were read from a single sample in a study of cytomegalovirus exposure and HLA in healthy donors. Method: immunoSEQ multiplex PCR; TCRdb's copy keeps in-frame clones and lacks some. Counted here are roughly 120,000 clones, 77% occurring once; the ten biggest clones make up under 6.5%. Specimen: PBMCs. The receptors derive from a young man in good health and CMV-seropositive. Both conserved end residues are part of each CDR3. A D gene is named only where the DNA matches it firmly. The size entry is marked missing in some rows and otherwise reads once, few, many or a size class.

d_call: .
v_call: TRBV30
j_call: TRBJ1-1
clone_size: .
cdr3_length: 15
cdr3_nt: TGTGCCTGGAGTGCAGGGCGAGTTCTTAACACTGAAGCTTTCTTT
cdr3_aa: CAWSAGRVLNTEAFF

d_call: .
v_call: TRBV27
j_call: TRBJ2-3
clone_size: .
cdr3_length: 14
cdr3_nt: TGTGCCAGCAGTTTCTCGAGGAGCCCAGATACGCAGTATTTT
cdr3_aa: CASSFSRSPDTQYF

d_call: .
v_call: TRBV29-1
j_call: TRBJ1-1
clone_size: .
cdr3_length: 14
cdr3_nt: TGCAGCGCCCAGAGGGGAGGCGAAAGCACTGAAGCTTTCTTT
cdr3_aa: CSAQRGGESTEAFF

d_call: TRBD1
v_call: TRBV18
j_call: TRBJ2-7
clone_size: once
cdr3_length: 12
cdr3_nt: TGTGCCAGCTCAGCAGACAGGGGAGAGCAGTACTTC
cdr3_aa: CASSADRGEQYF

d_call: TRBD1
v_call: TRBV9
j_call: TRBJ2-7
clone_size: .
cdr3_length: 15
cdr3_nt: TGTGCCAGCAGCGCGCTAACAGGGGGCCGCTACGAGCAGTACTTC
cdr3_aa: CASSALTGGRYEQYF

d_call: TRBD1
v_call: TRBV6-1
j_call: TRBJ1-1
clone_size: .
cdr3_length: 15
cdr3_nt: TGTGCCAGCAGTGAAAGACAGGGGGCCGGCACTGAAGCTTTCTTT
cdr3_aa: CASSERQGAGTEAFF

d_call: .
v_call: TRBV30
j_call: TRBJ2-1
clone_size: .
cdr3_length: 13
cdr3_nt: TGTGCCTGGAGTCCTGTCTTCTACAATGAGCAGTTCTTC
cdr3_aa: CAWSPVFYNEQFF

d_call: .
v_call: TRBV10-2
j_call: TRBJ1-2
clone_size: .
cdr3_length: 11
cdr3_nt: TGCGCCAGCAGTGCTCCCTATGGCTACACCTTC
cdr3_aa: CASSAPYGYTF

d_call: .
v_call: TRBV30
j_call: TRBJ1-3
clone_size: .
cdr3_length: 16
cdr3_nt: TGTGCCTGGAGTCGAGGCGATCCACGCTCTGGAAACACCATATATTTT
cdr3_aa: CAWSRGDPRSGNTIYF

d_call: .
v_call: TRBV5-1
j_call: TRBJ2-7
clone_size: .
cdr3_length: 14
cdr3_nt: TGCGCCAGCACCCCCGGTGATATGAGCTACGAGCAGTACTTC
cdr3_aa: CASTPGDMSYEQYF

d_call: .
v_call: TRBV5-6
j_call: TRBJ2-5
clone_size: few
cdr3_length: 14
cdr3_nt: TGTGCCAGCAGCCACCTCTCGCGCGAAGAGACCCAGTACTTC
cdr3_aa: CASSHLSREETQYF

d_call: .
v_call: TRBV6-5
j_call: TRBJ1-3
clone_size: .
cdr3_length: 14
cdr3_nt: TGTGCCAGCAGCGTTGACAGAATTGGAAACACCATATATTTT
cdr3_aa: CASSVDRIGNTIYF

d_call: .
v_call: TRBV28
j_call: TRBJ1-4
clone_size: .
cdr3_length: 12
cdr3_nt: TGTGCCAGCAGGTCCCGGGGGGAAAAACTGTTTTTT
cdr3_aa: CASRSRGEKLFF

d_call: .
v_call: TRBV30
j_call: TRBJ2-2
clone_size: few
cdr3_length: 13
cdr3_nt: TGTGCCTGGAGCCCCGGTATCACCGGGGAGCTGTTTTTT
cdr3_aa: CAWSPGITGELFF

d_call: .
v_call: TRBV5-1
j_call: TRBJ2-1
clone_size: .
cdr3_length: 14
cdr3_nt: TGCGCCAGCAGCTTTAGCGGCACCTACAATGAGCAGTTCTTC
cdr3_aa: CASSFSGTYNEQFF

d_call: .
v_call: TRBV9
j_call: TRBJ1-2
clone_size: .
cdr3_length: 12
cdr3_nt: TGTGCCAGCAGCTCCCCAGGGCCCGGCTACACCTTC
cdr3_aa: CASSSPGPGYTF